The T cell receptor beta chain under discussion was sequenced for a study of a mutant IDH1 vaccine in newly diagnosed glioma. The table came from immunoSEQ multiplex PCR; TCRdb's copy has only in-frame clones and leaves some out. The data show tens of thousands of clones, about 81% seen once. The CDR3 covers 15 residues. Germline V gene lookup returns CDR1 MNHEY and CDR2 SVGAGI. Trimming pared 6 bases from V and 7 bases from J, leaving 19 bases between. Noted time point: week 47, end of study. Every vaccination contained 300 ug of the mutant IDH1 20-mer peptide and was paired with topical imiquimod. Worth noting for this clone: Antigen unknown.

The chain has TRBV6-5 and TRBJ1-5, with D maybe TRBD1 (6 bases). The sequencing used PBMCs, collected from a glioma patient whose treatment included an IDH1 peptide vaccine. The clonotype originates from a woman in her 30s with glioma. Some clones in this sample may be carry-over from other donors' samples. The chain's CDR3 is CASSPGGGTRQPQHF. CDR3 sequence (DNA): TGTGCCAGCAGCCCTGGAGGGGGAACTCGGCAGCCCCAGCATTTT.